This T cell receptor (beta chain) stems from a study of T cells after yellow fever vaccination. Across the study: Fractions of limited cellularity were prepared by means of SMART-Seq v4 Ultra Low Input.

This clonotype was detected ten times or more. This CDR3 region has 17 residues. The V and J ends lost 4 bases and 2 bases, in that order; junction bases with no gene match: 7. The V gene's germline CDR1 is SGHRS and CDR2 YFSETQ. A process of 5'RACE template switching, which added a universal primer site and UMIs, was used to make TCR cDNA. TCRdb independently ran MiXCR on the 5' RACE reads; one entry per CDR3 protein. In the table there are around 350,000 distinct CDR3 sequences, about 6% of which are singletons. The specimen comprised PBMCs, sampled 5 days after the yellow fever booster vaccination. J is TRBJ2-7 and V is TRBV5-1, with TRBD2 matching 15 bases. The receptor's source is a man in his thirties or forties who received the YFV17D yellow fever vaccine. CDR3 region: CASSPGLAGGRTYEQYF. CDR3 DNA: TGCGCCAGCAGCCCGGGACTAGCGGGAGGCAGGACCTACGAGCAGTACTTC.